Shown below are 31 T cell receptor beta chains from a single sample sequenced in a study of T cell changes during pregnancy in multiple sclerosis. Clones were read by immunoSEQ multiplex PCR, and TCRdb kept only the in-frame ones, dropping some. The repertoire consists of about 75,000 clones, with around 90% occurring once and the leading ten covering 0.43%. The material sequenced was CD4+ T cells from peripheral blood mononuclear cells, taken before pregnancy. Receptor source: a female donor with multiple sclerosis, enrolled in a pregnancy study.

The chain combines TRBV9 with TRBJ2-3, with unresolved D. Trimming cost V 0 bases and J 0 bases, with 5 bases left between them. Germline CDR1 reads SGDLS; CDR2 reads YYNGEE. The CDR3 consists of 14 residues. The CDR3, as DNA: TGTGCCAGCAGCGTAGATTCGAGCACAGATACGCAGTATTTT. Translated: CASSVDSSTDTQYF. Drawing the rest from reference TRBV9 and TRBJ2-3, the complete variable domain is DSGVTQTPKHLITATGQRVTLRCSPRSGDLSVYWYQQSLDQGLQFLIQYYNGEERAKGNILERFSAQQFPDLHSELNLSSLELGDSALYFCASSVDSSTDTQYFGPGTRLTVL.

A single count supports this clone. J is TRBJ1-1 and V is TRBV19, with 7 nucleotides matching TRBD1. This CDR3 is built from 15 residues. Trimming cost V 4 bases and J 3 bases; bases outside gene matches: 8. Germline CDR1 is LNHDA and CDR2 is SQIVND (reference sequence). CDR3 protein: CASSTDRVPDTEAFF. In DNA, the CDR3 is TGTGCCAGTAGTACCGACAGGGTTCCCGACACTGAAGCTTTCTTT.

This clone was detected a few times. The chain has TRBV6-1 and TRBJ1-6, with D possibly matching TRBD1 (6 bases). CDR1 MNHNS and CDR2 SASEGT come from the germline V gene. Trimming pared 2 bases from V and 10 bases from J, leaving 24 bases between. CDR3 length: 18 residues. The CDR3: CASSERTVRATVMSPLHF. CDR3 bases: TGTGCCAGCAGTGAACGGACAGTCAGAGCAACGGTTATGTCACCCCTCCACTTT.

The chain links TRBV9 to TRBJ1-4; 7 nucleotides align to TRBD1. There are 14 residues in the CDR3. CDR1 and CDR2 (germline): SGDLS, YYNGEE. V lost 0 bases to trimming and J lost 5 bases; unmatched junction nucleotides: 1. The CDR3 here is CASSVGQGNEKLFF. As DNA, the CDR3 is TGTGCCAGCAGCGTAGGACAGGGAAATGAAAAACTGTTTTTT.

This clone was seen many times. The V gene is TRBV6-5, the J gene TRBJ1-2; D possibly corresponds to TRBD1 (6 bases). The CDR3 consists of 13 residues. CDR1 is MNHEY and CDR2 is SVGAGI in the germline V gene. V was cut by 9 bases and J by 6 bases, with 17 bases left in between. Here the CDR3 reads CASRTGTRDGYTF. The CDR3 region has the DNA TGTGCCAGTCGAACAGGGACGAGGGATGGCTACACCTTC.

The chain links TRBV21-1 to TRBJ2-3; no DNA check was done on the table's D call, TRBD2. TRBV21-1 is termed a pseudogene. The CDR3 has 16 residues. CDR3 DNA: TGTGCCAGCAGCAAAGGAGGCGGGGGGCGCGCAGATACGCAGTATTTT. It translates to CASSKGGGGRADTQYF.

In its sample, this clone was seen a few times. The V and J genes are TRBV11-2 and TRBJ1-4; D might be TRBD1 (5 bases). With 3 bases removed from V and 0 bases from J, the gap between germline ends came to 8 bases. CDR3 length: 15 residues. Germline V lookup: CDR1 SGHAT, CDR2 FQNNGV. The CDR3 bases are TGTGCCAGCAGCTTTGGAGGGGCAACTAATGAAAAACTGTTTTTT. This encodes CASSFGGATNEKLFF.

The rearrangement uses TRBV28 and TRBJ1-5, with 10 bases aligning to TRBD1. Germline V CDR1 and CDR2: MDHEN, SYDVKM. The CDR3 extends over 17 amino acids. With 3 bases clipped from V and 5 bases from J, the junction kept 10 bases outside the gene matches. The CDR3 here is CASSFGWTGGRDQPQHF. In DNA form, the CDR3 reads TGTGCCAGCAGTTTCGGCTGGACAGGGGGAAGGGATCAGCCCCAGCATTTT.

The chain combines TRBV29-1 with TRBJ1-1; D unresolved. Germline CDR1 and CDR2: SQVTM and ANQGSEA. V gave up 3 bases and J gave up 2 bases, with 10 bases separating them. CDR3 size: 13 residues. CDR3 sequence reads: CSVESGDNTEAFF. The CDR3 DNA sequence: TGCAGCGTTGAGTCCGGGGATAACACTGAAGCTTTCTTT.

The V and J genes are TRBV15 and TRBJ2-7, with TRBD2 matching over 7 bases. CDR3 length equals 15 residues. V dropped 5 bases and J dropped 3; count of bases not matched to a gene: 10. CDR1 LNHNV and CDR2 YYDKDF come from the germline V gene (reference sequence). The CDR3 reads CATSERGAHHYEQYF. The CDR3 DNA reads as TGTGCCACCAGCGAGCGGGGCGCACACCACTACGAGCAGTACTTC.

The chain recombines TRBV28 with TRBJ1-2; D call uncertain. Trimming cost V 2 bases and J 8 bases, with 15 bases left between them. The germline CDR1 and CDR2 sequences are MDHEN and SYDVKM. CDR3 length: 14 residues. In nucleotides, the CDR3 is TGTGCCAGCAGTTTAGGTTTTGAGGGAAGAGGCTACACCTTC. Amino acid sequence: CASSLGFEGRGYTF.

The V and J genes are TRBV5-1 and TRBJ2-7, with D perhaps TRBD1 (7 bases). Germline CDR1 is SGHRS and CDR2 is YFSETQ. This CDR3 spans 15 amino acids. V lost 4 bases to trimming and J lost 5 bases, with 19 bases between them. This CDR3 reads CASSGGTARANEQYF. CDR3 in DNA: TGCGCCAGCAGCGGCGGGACAGCGCGGGCCAACGAGCAGTACTTC.

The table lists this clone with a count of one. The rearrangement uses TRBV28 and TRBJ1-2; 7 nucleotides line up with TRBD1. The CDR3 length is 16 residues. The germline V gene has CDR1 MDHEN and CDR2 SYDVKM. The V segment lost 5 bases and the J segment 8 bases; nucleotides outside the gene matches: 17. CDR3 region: CASSPTLGTAPLGYTF. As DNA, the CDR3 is TGTGCCAGCAGTCCTACCCTCGGGACAGCCCCCCTGGGCTACACCTTC.

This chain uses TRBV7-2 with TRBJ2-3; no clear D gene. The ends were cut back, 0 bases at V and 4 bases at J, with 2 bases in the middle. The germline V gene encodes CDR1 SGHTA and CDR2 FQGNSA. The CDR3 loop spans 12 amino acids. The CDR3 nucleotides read TGTGCCAGCAGCTTAGCCGCAGATACGCAGTATTTT. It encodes CASSLAADTQYF.

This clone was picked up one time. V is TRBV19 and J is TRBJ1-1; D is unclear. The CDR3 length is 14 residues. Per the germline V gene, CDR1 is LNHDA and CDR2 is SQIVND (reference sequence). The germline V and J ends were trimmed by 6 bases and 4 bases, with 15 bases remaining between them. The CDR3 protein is CASRVLVEVTEAFF. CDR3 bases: TGTGCCAGTAGGGTCTTGGTCGAGGTCACTGAAGCTTTCTTT.

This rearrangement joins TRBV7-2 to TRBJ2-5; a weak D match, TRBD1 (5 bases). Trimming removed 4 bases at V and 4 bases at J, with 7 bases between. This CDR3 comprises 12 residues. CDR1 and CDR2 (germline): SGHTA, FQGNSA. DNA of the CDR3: TGTGCCAGCAGCTGGGGCGGAGAGACCCAGTACTTC. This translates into CASSWGGETQYF.

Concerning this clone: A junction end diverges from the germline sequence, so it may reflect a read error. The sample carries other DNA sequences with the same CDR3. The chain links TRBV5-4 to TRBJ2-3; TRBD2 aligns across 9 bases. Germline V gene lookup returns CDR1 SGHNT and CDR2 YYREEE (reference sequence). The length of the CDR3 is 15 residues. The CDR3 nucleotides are TGTGCCAGCAGCAAAAGCGGGAGGCCCGCAGATACGCAGTATTTC. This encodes CASSKSGRPADTQYF.

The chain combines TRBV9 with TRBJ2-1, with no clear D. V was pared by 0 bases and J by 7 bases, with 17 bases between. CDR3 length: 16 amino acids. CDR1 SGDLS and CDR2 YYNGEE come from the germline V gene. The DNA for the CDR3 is TGTGCCAGCAGCGTAGGTTCGAGCGTGAAAAGGAATGAGCAGTTCTTC. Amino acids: CASSVGSSVKRNEQFF.

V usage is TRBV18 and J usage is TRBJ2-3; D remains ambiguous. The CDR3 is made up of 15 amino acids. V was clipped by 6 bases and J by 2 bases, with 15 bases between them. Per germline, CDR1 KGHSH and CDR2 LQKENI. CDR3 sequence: CASSGYSFNTDTQYF. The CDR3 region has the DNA TGTGCCAGCTCCGGATATAGCTTCAACACAGATACGCAGTATTTT.

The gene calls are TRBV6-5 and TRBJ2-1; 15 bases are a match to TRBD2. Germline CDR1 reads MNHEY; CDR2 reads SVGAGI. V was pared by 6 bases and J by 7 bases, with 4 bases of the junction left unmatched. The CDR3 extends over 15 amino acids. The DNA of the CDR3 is TGTGCCAGCAGGACCGGGACTAGCGGGGGGAATGAGCAGTTCTTC. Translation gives CASRTGTSGGNEQFF.

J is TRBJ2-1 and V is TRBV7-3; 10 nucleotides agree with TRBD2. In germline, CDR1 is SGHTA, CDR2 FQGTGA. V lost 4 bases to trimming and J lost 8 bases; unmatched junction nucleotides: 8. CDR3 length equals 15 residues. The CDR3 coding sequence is TGTGCCAGCAGCTACACCGGGACTAGCGAACATGAGCAGTTCTTC. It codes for CASSYTGTSEHEQFF.

CDR3: CASSLAPGIGGYTF. The CDR3, as DNA: TGCGCCAGCAGCTTGGCCCCGGGGATAGGTGGCTACACCTTC. V and J are TRBV5-1 and TRBJ1-2; no firm D call. The CDR3 totals 14 residues. V was clipped by 0 bases and J by 7 bases, with 13 bases between them. CDR1 is SGHRS and CDR2 is YFSETQ in the germline V gene. Full variable domain (missing parts from reference TRBV5-1 and TRBJ1-2): KAGVTQTPRYLIKTRGQQVTLSCSPISGHRSVSWYQQTPGQGLQFLFEYFSETQRNKGNFPGRFSGRQFSNSRSEMNVSTLELGDSALYLCASSLAPGIGGYTFGSGTRLTVV.

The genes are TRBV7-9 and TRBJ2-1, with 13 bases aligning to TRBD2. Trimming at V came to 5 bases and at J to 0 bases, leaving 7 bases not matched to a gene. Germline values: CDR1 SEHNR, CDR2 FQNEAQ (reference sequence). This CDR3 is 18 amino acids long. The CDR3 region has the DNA TGTGCCAGCAGCAGACTAGCGGGAGGAACCAGCTCCTACAATGAGCAGTTCTTC. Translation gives CASSRLAGGTSSYNEQFF.

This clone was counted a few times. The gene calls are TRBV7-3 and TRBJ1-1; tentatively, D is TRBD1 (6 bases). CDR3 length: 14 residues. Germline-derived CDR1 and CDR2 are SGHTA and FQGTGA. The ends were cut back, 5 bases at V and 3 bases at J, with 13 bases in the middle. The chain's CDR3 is CASSEGGGYTEAFF. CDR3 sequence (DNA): TGTGCCAGCAGCGAAGGGGGGGGGTACACTGAAGCTTTCTTT.

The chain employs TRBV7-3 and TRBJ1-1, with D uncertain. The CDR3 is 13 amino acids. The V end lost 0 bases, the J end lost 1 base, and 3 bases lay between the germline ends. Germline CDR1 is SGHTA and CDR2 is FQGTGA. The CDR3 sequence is CASSLTRNTEAFF. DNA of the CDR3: TGTGCCAGCAGCTTAACGCGGAACACTGAAGCTTTCTTT.

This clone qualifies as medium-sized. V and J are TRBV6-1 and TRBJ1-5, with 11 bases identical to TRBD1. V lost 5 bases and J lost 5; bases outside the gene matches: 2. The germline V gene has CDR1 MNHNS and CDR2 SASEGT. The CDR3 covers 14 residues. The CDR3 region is CASSWTGGDQPQHF. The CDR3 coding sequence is TGTGCCAGCAGTTGGACAGGGGGCGATCAGCCCCAGCATTTT.

As DNA, the CDR3 is TGTGCCAGCTCACGGACCGGGACAGGAGAAGGCTACACCTTC. Translating gives CASSRTGTGEGYTF. The chain couples TRBV18 to TRBJ1-2, with TRBD1 matching over 8 bases. V lost 4 bases, J lost 8 bases, and 9 bases stayed unmatched. There are 14 residues in the CDR3. CDR1 and CDR2 from the germline V gene are KGHSH and LQKENI.

The CDR3 reads CASSNPGQGNEKLFF. The CDR3 DNA sequence: TGTGCCAGCAGCAACCCGGGACAGGGAAATGAAAAACTGTTTTTT. The V call is TRBV28, the J call TRBJ1-4, with TRBD1 identical over 9 bases. The V gene end was trimmed by 6 bases and the J gene end by 5 bases; junction bases not matched to a gene: 7. The germline CDR1 and CDR2 sequences are MDHEN and SYDVKM. The CDR3 spans 15 residues.

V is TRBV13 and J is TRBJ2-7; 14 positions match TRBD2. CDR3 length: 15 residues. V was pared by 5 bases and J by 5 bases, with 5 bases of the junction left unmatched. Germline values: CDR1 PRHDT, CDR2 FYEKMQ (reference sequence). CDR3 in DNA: TGTGCCAGCAGCCAGAGGGGACTAGCGGGAGACGAGCAGTACTTC. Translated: CASSQRGLAGDEQYF.

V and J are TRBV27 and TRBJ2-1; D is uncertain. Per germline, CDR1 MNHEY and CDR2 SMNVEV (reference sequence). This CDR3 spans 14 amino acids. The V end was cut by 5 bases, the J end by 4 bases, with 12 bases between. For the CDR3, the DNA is TGTGCCAGCAGTACCCGTACTGGTTACAATGAGCAGTTCTTC. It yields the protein CASSTRTGYNEQFF.

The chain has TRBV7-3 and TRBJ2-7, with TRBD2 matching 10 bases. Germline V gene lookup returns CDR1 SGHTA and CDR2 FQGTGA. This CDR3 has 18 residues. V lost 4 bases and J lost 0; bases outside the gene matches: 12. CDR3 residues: CASSSREKAGGPSYEQYF. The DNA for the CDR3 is TGTGCCAGCAGCTCAAGGGAAAAAGCGGGAGGGCCCTCCTACGAGCAGTACTTC.